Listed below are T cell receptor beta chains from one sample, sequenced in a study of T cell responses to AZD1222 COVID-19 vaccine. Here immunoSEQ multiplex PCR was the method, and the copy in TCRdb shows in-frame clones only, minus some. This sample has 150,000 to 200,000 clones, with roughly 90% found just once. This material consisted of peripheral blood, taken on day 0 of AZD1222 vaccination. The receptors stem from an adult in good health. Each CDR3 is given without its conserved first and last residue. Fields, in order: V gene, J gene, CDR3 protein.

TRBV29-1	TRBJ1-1	SAQTSGGNTEAF
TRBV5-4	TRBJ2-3	ASSLAASGTTDTQY
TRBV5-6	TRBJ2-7	ASSLGRTSSYEQY
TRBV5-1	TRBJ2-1	ASSLDFGEQF
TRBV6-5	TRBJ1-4	ASSFRQTTTNEKLF
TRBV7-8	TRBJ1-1	ASSSWTASNTEAF
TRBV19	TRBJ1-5	ASSADRGYQPQH
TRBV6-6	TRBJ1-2	ASSSRREGYT
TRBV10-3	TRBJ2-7	AISGGTSGSYEQY
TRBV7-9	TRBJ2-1	ASSPPRTDNEQF
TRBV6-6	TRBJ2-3	ASGETGASTDTQY
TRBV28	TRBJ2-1	ASSSPGRAHSEQF
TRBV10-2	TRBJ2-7	ASSEGPSYEQY
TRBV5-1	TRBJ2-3	ASSLEWGRYTDTQY
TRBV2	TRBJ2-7	ATRGPREQY
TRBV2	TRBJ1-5	ASSVGRVNQPQH
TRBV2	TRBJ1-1	ASSDLGTNTEAF
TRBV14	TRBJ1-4	ASSETGPREKLF
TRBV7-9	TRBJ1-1	ASSRTGGDEAF
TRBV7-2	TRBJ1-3	ASSFHRTGAGNTIY
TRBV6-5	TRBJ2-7	ASSYSRTGGYEQY
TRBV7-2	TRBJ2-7	ASSSAFRGEQY
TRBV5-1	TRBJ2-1	ASSRQGRNEQF
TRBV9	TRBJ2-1	ASSVAVTSGGKGYNEQF
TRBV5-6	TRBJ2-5	ASSRRGQETQY
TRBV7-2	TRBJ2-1	ASSPRGRTYNEQF
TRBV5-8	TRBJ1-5	ASSFWQGAPGSQPQH
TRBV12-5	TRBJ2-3	ASGLRDTQY
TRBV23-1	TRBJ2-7	ASSQLTGKDYEQY
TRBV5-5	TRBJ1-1	ASSWTTGIGEAF
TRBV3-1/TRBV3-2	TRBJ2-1	ASSQGVPPYNEQF
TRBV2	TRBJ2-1	ASKADGSSYNEQF
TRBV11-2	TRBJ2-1	ASSHPGGALYNEQF
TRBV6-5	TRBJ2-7	ASSRPGLAVYEQY
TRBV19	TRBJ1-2	ASSIGTQVDGYT
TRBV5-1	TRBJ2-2	ASSPRTSGSWAELF
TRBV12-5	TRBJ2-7	ASGLPTETYEQY
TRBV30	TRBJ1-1	AWSLRDTEAF
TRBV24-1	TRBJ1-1	ATTDRHNTEAF
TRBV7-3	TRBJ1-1	ASSLTGTLTEAF
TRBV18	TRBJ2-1	ASSHGSRDNEQF
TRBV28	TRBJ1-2	ASGQTYGYT
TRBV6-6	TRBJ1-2	ASSYTGGADYGYT
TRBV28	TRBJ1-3	ASSYTRGPRNTIY
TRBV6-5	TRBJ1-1	ASSYAGNVNTEAF
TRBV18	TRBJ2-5	ASSPPRGGEETQY
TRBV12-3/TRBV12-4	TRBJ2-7	ASSQQGYEQY
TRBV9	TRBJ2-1	ASSTRTSGGGNEQF
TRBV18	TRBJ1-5	ASSPWGLRTNQPQH
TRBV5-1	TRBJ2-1	ASSSALAGSGNEQF
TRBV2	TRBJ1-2	ASMVQVFKNDGYT
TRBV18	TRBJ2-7	ASSPVGLGIYEQY
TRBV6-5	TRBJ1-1	ASSYQPGRGDTEAF
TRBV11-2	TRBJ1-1	ASSLVQVSQGYSNTEAF
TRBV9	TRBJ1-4	ASSVASTRTNEKLF
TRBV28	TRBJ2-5	ASSATGGPRGETQY